The rows below give T cell receptor beta chains drawn from one sample of a study of cytomegalovirus exposure and HLA in healthy donors. TCRdb's table, derived via immunoSEQ multiplex PCR, lists solely in-frame clones and lacks some. The table records 76,000 or so clones, around 94% of them present only once. Sequenced sample: PBMCs. Every receptor here comes from a woman aged 18 to 35 in good health and CMV-seronegative. CDR3s include the opening cysteine and the closing phenylalanine or tryptophan. The D gene is left open where the match is weak. Some rows have no size entry. The others give once, few or many, or a class for an expanded clone.

13	TRBV6-5	.	TRBJ2-1	.	CASSWRGGGEQFF	TGTGCCAGCTCATGGCGGGGAGGTGGTGAGCAGTTCTTC
15	TRBV2	.	TRBJ2-4	.	CASRKGGGVKNIQYF	TGTGCCAGCAGGAAGGGGGGAGGGGTGAAAAACATTCAGTACTTC
15	TRBV28	.	TRBJ2-4	.	CASSYREGGKNIQYF	TGTGCCAGCAGTTACAGGGAGGGAGGCAAAAACATTCAGTACTTC
15	TRBV6-1	TRBD2	TRBJ2-7	.	CASSEGGGSFYEQYF	TGTGCCAGCAGTGAAGGGGGAGGGTCCTTTTACGAGCAGTACTTC
17	TRBV6-4	.	TRBJ2-3	few	CASSDSNDRSSTDTQYF	TGTGCCAGCAGTGACTCGAACGATCGTAGTAGCACAGATACGCAGTATTTT
13	TRBV7-7	TRBD1	TRBJ2-1	.	CASSLDTGAQQFF	TGTGCTAGCAGCTTGGACACAGGGGCCCAGCAGTTCTTC
14	TRBV4-1	.	TRBJ1-1	.	CASTSFTPNTEAFF	TGCGCCAGCACCTCTTTTACACCGAACACTGAAGCTTTCTTT
13	TRBV6-5	.	TRBJ1-1	.	CASRHDRNTEAFF	TGTGCCAGCAGACACGACAGGAACACTGAAGCTTTCTTT
17	TRBV2	.	TRBJ1-5	.	CASSESFHRVSNQPQHF	TGTGCCAGCAGTGAAAGTTTCCACAGAGTAAGCAATCAGCCCCAGCATTTT
13	TRBV27	.	TRBJ2-3	.	CASSLTGTDTQYF	TGTGCCAGCAGTTTAACAGGGACAGATACGCAGTATTTT
19	TRBV11-2	TRBD1	TRBJ1-5	.	CASSPMAGTGGLSNQPQHF	TGTGCCAGCAGCCCTATGGCTGGGACAGGGGGCTTGAGCAATCAGCCCCAGCATTTT
14	TRBV9	.	TRBJ1-2	.	CASSVSVGMDGYTF	TGTGCCAGCAGCGTGTCGGTGGGCATGGATGGCTACACCTTC
12	TRBV5-6	.	TRBJ2-7	.	CASSLDGGEQYF	TGTGCCAGCAGCTTGGACGGAGGGGAGCAGTACTTC
15	TRBV10-1	.	TRBJ1-2	.	CASTKGPGTNYGYTF	TGCGCCAGCACCAAGGGCCCCGGGACTAACTATGGCTACACCTTC
14	TRBV2	.	TRBJ1-1	.	CASSESRIVTEAFF	TGTGCCAGCAGTGAGAGCAGGATTGTCACTGAAGCTTTCTTT
15	TRBV7-2	.	TRBJ2-2	.	CASSRWTGGTGELFF	TGTGCCAGCAGCCGGTGGACAGGAGGGACCGGGGAGCTGTTTTTT